Listed below are T cell receptor beta chains from one sample, sequenced in a study of vaccination and CD4 T cells after COVID-19. These receptors' antigens are unknown. MiXCR was run by TCRdb on the PCR reads, yielding one entry per CDR3 protein. The table shows about 15,000 distinct CDR3 sequences, with about 48% occurring only once. The sequencing input was CD4+ T cells from blood, cultured in vitro. Receptors were obtained from a human donor who had recovered from COVID-19. The CDR3 runs from the conserved cysteine through the conserved F or W. The D gene is left open where the match is weak. Rows give clone size only sometimes, using once, few, many, or a class for an expanded clone.

>TRBD1|TRBJ2-7|few|TRBV7-8
TGTGCCAGCACCTCAGGACAGGTCGGAGGTTCCTACGAGCAGTACTTC
CASTSGQVGGSYEQYF
>-|TRBJ1-6|-|TRBV20-1
TGCAGTGCTAGAGGGGGGACTATTAGGTCACCCCTCCACTTT
CSARGGTIRSPLHF
>-|TRBJ1-1|-|TRBV5-1
TGCGCCAGCAGCTTGGATTCCGGGAACACTGAAGCTTTCTTT
CASSLDSGNTEAFF
>-|TRBJ1-1|-|TRBV11-3
TGTGCCAGCAGCTATCGGGTCAACACTGAAGCTTTCTTT
CASSYRVNTEAFF
>TRBD1|TRBJ1-2|-|TRBV12-3/TRBV12-4
TGTGCCAGCAGTTTAAATCCGGGACAGGGGGCGGGCTGCACCTTC
CASSLNPGQGAGCTF
>-|TRBJ1-1|-|TRBV9
TGTGCCAGCAGCCCCCTAGGGTTCTTT
CASSPLGFF
>-|TRBJ2-7|few|TRBV6-1
TGTGCCAGCGAGGACCCCCGCTCCTACGAGCAGTACTTC
CASEDPRSYEQYF
>-|TRBJ2-2|-|TRBV20-1
TGCAGTGCTAGGGACTCCACCGCCGGATCCGGGGAGCTGTTTTTT
CSARDSTAGSGELFF
>-|TRBJ1-6|-|TRBV18
TGTGCCAGCTCACGAGGGTGGACGGAGAATTCACCCCTCCACTTT
CASSRGWTENSPLHF
>-|TRBJ2-3|-|TRBV12-3/TRBV12-4
TGTGCCAGCAGTTCAAGCGGGCCGGCCTATACGCAGTATTTT
CASSSSGPAYTQYF
>TRBD2|TRBJ2-3|-|TRBV7-3
TGTGCCAGCAGCCCCTACGCGGGGGCAGATACGCAGTATTTT
CASSPYAGADTQYF
>-|TRBJ2-5|-|TRBV20-1
TGCAGTGCTGCTCTGTACCAAGAGACCCAGTACTTC
CSAALYQETQYF
>-|TRBJ2-5|few|TRBV7-2
TGTGCCAGCAGCTCCCGACAGCAAGAGACCCAGTACTTC
CASSSRQQETQYF
>TRBD2|TRBJ2-5|-|TRBV6-1
TGTGCCAGCAGTGAAGCGGGAGGGAGGGAGACCCAGTACTTC
CASSEAGGRETQYF
>TRBD2|TRBJ2-5|few|TRBV6-1
TGTGCCAGCAGCCGAGCGGGGGGGCGGGAAGAGACCCAGTACTTC
CASSRAGGREETQYF
>-|TRBJ1-5|-|TRBV7-9
TGTGCCAGCAGCTTAGGCAGGGTTGGTAATCAGCCCCAGCATTTT
CASSLGRVGNQPQHF
>TRBD1|TRBJ2-2|medium-sized|TRBV6-2/TRBV6-3
TGTGCCACCGCGAGAGGGGGCCGAGTCACCGGGGAGCTGTTTTTT
CATARGGRVTGELFF
>TRBD2|TRBJ2-7|few|TRBV20-1
TGCAGTGCCGGGACTAGCGGGCAGAAGTGGGGCGAGCAGTACTTC
CSAGTSGQKWGEQYF
>-|TRBJ2-1|-|TRBV6-1
TGTGCCAGCAGTGATTTGGGGTTAGGGCAGTTCTTC
CASSDLGLGQFF
>-|TRBJ2-5|-|TRBV20-1
TGCAGTGCTAATCCCCCGGGAGTCGCGGAGACCCAGTACTTC
CSANPPGVAETQYF
>TRBD1|TRBJ1-5|few|TRBV20-1
TGCAGTGCAGGGACAGTAGCCCAGCCCCAGCATTTT
CSAGTVAQPQHF
>-|TRBJ2-7|-|TRBV6-2/TRBV6-3
TGTGCCAGCAGCCGCCGTACCTACGAGCAGTACTTC
CASSRRTYEQYF
>TRBD2|TRBJ2-7|few|TRBV20-1
TGCAGTGCCACCGGGACTACCTACTCCTACGAGCAGTACTTC
CSATGTTYSYEQYF